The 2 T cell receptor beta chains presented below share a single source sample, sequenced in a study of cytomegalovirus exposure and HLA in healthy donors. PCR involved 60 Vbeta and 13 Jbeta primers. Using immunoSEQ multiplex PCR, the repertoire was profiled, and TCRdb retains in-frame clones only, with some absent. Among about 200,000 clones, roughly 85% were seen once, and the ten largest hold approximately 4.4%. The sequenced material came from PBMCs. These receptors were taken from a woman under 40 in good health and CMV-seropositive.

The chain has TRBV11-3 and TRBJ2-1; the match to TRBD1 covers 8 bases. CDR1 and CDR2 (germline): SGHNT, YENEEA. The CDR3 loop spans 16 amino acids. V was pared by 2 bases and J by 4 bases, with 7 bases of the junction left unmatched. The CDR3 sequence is CASSLQDRVGYNEQFF. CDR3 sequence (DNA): TGTGCCAGCAGCTTACAGGACAGGGTGGGTTACAATGAGCAGTTCTTC.

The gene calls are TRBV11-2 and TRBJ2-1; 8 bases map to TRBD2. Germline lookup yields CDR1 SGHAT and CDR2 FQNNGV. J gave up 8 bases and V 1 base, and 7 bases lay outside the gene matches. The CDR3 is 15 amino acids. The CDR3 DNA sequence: TGTGCCAGCAGCTTAGCCCGGGAGGGAAGGGATGAGCAGTTCTTC. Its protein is CASSLAREGRDEQFF.